This record looks at one TCR beta chain sequence and its context. Its cognate antigen is unknown. The sample carries other DNA sequences with the same CDR3. This entry comes from a study of cytotoxic CD8 clonotypes in ibrutinib-treated CLL. Study-wide points: Clonality went up at ibrutinib response and then declined back toward baseline at progression. There were few public clonotypes, and on treatment they contracted or stayed stable.

Sequenced by immunoSEQ multiplex PCR; TCRdb stores in-frame clones only, minus some. This table holds 45,000 to 70,000 clones, roughly 50% found once. Germline values: CDR1 SGHTA, CDR2 FQGNSA. The V and J ends lost 6 bases and 7 bases respectively, with 13 bases between them. The CDR3 spans 13 residues. The chain combines TRBV7-2 with TRBJ1-5; D uncertain. This TCR came from a human donor with chronic lymphocytic leukemia. The starting material was PBMCs, obtained after 24 months of ibrutinib treatment. The CDR3 region has the DNA TGTGCCAGCAGTAGGATGACGGGGCAGCCCCAGCATTTT. Its translation is CASSRMTGQPQHF.